This is a list of T cell receptor beta chains from one sample in a study of T cell responses to AZD1222 COVID-19 vaccine. Assay used: immunoSEQ multiplex PCR; TCRdb lists only in-frame clones, some missing. The repertoire holds 200,000 or so clones, 85% to 90% seen once, with 5% to 7% in the top ten. The sample was peripheral blood, taken on day 0 of AZD1222 vaccination. The receptors shown here come from an adult in good health. The CDR3 runs from the conserved cysteine through the conserved F or W. A D gene is named only where the DNA matches it firmly. Expanded clones get a size class; other rows say once, few or many, or leave the size out.

clone_size	v_call	d_call	j_call	cdr3_aa	cdr3_nt
NA	TRBV5-4	NA	TRBJ1-2	CASSLAGYNYGYTF	TGTGCCAGCAGCTTGGCAGGTTATAACTATGGCTACACCTTC
NA	TRBV28	NA	TRBJ2-2	CASSLRLGRGEAGELFF	TGTGCCAGCAGTTTGAGACTAGGCAGGGGTGAGGCCGGGGAGCTGTTTTTT
NA	TRBV6-2/TRBV6-3	NA	TRBJ2-1	CASSWIYNEQFF	TGTGCCAGCAGTTGGATATACAATGAGCAGTTCTTC
NA	TRBV2	TRBD1	TRBJ1-5	CASSHFRDRNQPQHF	TGTGCCAGCAGTCACTTCCGGGACAGAAATCAGCCCCAGCATTTT
NA	TRBV18	NA	TRBJ2-5	CASSPRAAEETQYF	TGTGCCAGCTCACCCCGCGCCGCAGAAGAGACCCAGTACTTC
once	TRBV2	NA	TRBJ1-2	CASSEDGLSYGYTF	TGTGCCAGCAGTGAAGATGGGTTGAGCTATGGCTACACCTTC
NA	TRBV6-6	NA	TRBJ2-7	CASSTRASEQYF	TGTGCCAGCAGCACCCGGGCATCCGAGCAGTACTTC
NA	TRBV2	TRBD2	TRBJ2-1	CASKAREGPSNEQFF	TGTGCCAGCAAAGCGAGGGAGGGGCCTAGCAATGAGCAGTTCTTC
NA	TRBV6-6	NA	TRBJ1-4	CASVPTWGEKLFF	TGTGCCAGCGTCCCGACCTGGGGTGAAAAACTGTTTTTT
NA	TRBV7-9	NA	TRBJ1-2	CASSYGELALGYGYTF	TGTGCCAGCAGCTATGGAGAGTTGGCACTTGGCTATGGCTACACCTTC
NA	TRBV6-5	TRBD1	TRBJ1-2	CASSYSPQGVNGYTF	TGTGCCAGCAGTTACTCTCCCCAGGGGGTCAATGGCTACACCTTC
NA	TRBV27	NA	TRBJ1-2	CASSSRYGYTF	TGTGCCAGCAGTTCGCGTTATGGCTACACCTTC
NA	TRBV4-1	TRBD1	TRBJ1-5	CASSQVQGGNQPQHF	TGCGCCAGCAGCCAAGTGCAGGGGGGGAACCAGCCCCAGCATTTT
NA	TRBV11-2	TRBD1	TRBJ1-2	CASSLTGDNYGYTF	TGTGCCAGCAGCTTAACAGGGGATAACTATGGCTACACCTTC
NA	TRBV3-1/TRBV3-2	TRBD1	TRBJ2-1	CASRSGTGTNEQFF	TGTGCCAGCAGATCCGGGACAGGGACCAATGAGCAGTTCTTC
NA	TRBV4-3	TRBD2	TRBJ2-1	CASSQDGPGGSSYNEQFF	TGCGCCAGCAGCCAAGACGGCCCCGGGGGGAGCTCCTACAATGAGCAGTTCTTC
NA	TRBV6-5	NA	TRBJ2-1	CASRAPESSYNEQFF	TGTGCCAGCAGGGCCCCGGAGAGCTCCTACAATGAGCAGTTCTTC
NA	TRBV4-2	NA	TRBJ1-3	CASSPYSFFSGNTIYF	TGTGCCAGCAGCCCATACAGCTTTTTCTCTGGAAACACCATATATTTT
NA	TRBV5-1	TRBD1	TRBJ1-5	CASSPGQGRQPQHF	TGCGCCAGCAGCCCTGGACAGGGGAGGCAGCCCCAGCATTTT
NA	TRBV18	NA	TRBJ1-1	CASSLDRFTEAFF	TGTGCCAGCTCACTTGACAGGTTCACTGAAGCTTTCTTT
NA	TRBV6-5	TRBD1	TRBJ1-5	CASRPGTGRNQPQHF	TGTGCCAGCAGGCCTGGGACAGGGAGGAATCAGCCCCAGCATTTT
NA	TRBV19	NA	TRBJ2-3	CATKQGGADTQYF	TGTGCCACCAAACAGGGCGGAGCAGATACGCAGTATTTT
NA	TRBV19	NA	TRBJ2-1	CASSITSRGDEQFF	TGTGCCAGTAGTATAACTAGCCGAGGGGATGAGCAGTTCTTC
NA	TRBV28	TRBD1	TRBJ2-7	CASSLGQGNEQYF	TGTGCCAGCAGTCTGGGACAGGGGAACGAGCAGTACTTC
NA	TRBV18	NA	TRBJ2-7	CASSKGNEQYF	TGTGCCAGCTCAAAGGGAAACGAGCAGTACTTC
few	TRBV28	TRBD2	TRBJ2-7	CASSLGGEGSYEQYF	TGTGCCAGCAGTTTAGGAGGGGAGGGCTCCTACGAGCAGTACTTC
NA	TRBV4-3	NA	TRBJ2-1	CASSQGDFARSSYNEQFF	TGCGCCAGCAGCCAGGGGGACTTCGCGAGGAGCTCCTACAATGAGCAGTTCTTC
NA	TRBV2	NA	TRBJ1-2	CASSEGGFYGYTF	TGTGCCAGCAGCGAGGGGGGGTTCTATGGCTACACCTTC
NA	TRBV13	NA	TRBJ1-2	CASSFAQTNYGYTF	TGTGCCAGCAGCTTTGCCCAAACTAACTATGGCTACACCTTC
NA	TRBV5-1	TRBD1	TRBJ1-6	CASSHDGQGNNSPLHF	TGCGCCAGCAGCCACGATGGACAGGGAAACAATTCACCCCTCCACTTT
NA	TRBV28	TRBD1	TRBJ1-5	CASSLGQGAGQPQHF	TGTGCCAGCAGTTTAGGACAGGGGGCGGGTCAGCCCCAGCATTTT
NA	TRBV4-1	NA	TRBJ2-2	CASSFRKGGGTGELFF	TGCGCCAGCAGCTTCAGGAAGGGAGGGGGGACCGGGGAGCTGTTTTTT
NA	TRBV28	TRBD1	TRBJ2-2	CASSFTGRGKSGELFF	TGTGCCAGCAGTTTTACTGGCAGGGGGAAGTCCGGGGAGCTGTTTTTT
once	TRBV7-9	TRBD1	TRBJ2-2	CASSSGQGANTGELFF	TGTGCCAGCAGCTCCGGACAGGGAGCGAACACCGGGGAGCTGTTTTTT
NA	TRBV10-2	NA	TRBJ2-2	CASATGTANTGELFF	TGCGCCAGCGCTACCGGGACGGCAAACACCGGGGAGCTATTTTTT
NA	TRBV3-1/TRBV3-2	NA	TRBJ1-3	CASSQGWKGLSGNTIYF	TGTGCCAGCAGCCAAGGGTGGAAAGGGTTATCTGGAAACACCATATATTTT
NA	TRBV5-6	TRBD1	TRBJ1-6	CASSLETGVYNSPLHF	TGTGCCAGCAGCTTAGAGACAGGGGTCTATAATTCACCCCTCCACTTT
NA	TRBV30	NA	TRBJ1-5	CAWSVPGGSNQPQHF	TGTGCCTGGAGTGTACCGGGAGGTAGCAATCAGCCCCAGCATTTT
NA	TRBV28	NA	TRBJ2-7	CASRRGRHEQYF	TGTGCCAGCAGAAGGGGGAGACACGAGCAGTACTTC
NA	TRBV19	TRBD1	TRBJ1-5	CASSTRGPNQPQHF	TGTGCCAGTAGTACGAGGGGGCCCAATCAGCCCCAGCATTTT
NA	TRBV7-2	NA	TRBJ1-1	CASSVAVANTEAFF	TGTGCCAGCAGCGTCGCCGTTGCGAACACTGAAGCTTTCTTT
NA	TRBV7-7	TRBD2	TRBJ2-3	CASSAGLAGDRTDTQYF	TGTGCCAGCAGCGCAGGACTAGCGGGTGACCGCACAGATACGCAGTATTTT
NA	TRBV18	NA	TRBJ2-5	CASSPVGEETQYF	TGTGCCAGCTCACCAGTCGGGGAAGAGACCCAGTACTTC
many	TRBV11-2	TRBD1	TRBJ1-5	CASSLGGRGGKGNQPQHF	TGTGCCAGCAGCTTAGGGGGGAGAGGGGGCAAGGGCAATCAGCCCCAGCATTTT
NA	TRBV29-1	TRBD2	TRBJ2-7	CSVGTSGSYEQYF	TGCAGCGTCGGGACTAGCGGGAGTTACGAGCAGTACTTC